The rows below give T cell receptor beta chains drawn from one sample of a study of control samples from healthy donors and cancer patients. This table comes from immunoSEQ multiplex PCR, and its TCRdb copy is limited to in-frame clones, with some not included. The repertoire includes about 160,000 clones, about 87% of them detected once, and more than 10% sits in the top ten. The sample consisted of blood. The receptor source for this set is a man aged 30-40 years in good health. CDR3s include the opening cysteine and the closing phenylalanine or tryptophan. D genes are given only for firm matches. Part of the rows lack a size; the others show once, few, many or a class for expanded clones.

d_gene: NA; v_gene: TRBV6-5; j_gene: TRBJ2-2; abundance: NA; CDR3aa: CAITRPASNTGELFF; CDR3nt: TGTGCCATTACCCGACCCGCCTCGAACACCGGGGAGCTGTTTTTT
d_gene: NA; v_gene: TRBV10-2; j_gene: TRBJ1-5; abundance: NA; CDR3aa: CASSVGGGGNQPQHF; CDR3nt: TGCGCCAGCAGCGTGGGGGGAGGGGGCAATCAGCCCCAGCATTTT
d_gene: NA; v_gene: TRBV28; j_gene: TRBJ2-3; abundance: NA; CDR3aa: CAARGAILGADTQYF; CDR3nt: TGTGCCGCCCGGGGGGCTATTCTCGGGGCAGATACGCAGTATTTT
d_gene: NA; v_gene: TRBV5-1; j_gene: TRBJ1-6; abundance: NA; CDR3aa: CASSSTGSSPLHF; CDR3nt: TGCGCCAGCAGCTCCACAGGAAGCTCACCCCTCCACTTT
d_gene: TRBD1; v_gene: TRBV7-9; j_gene: TRBJ1-2; abundance: NA; CDR3aa: CASTSGDSGVYGYTF; CDR3nt: TGTGCCAGCACCTCAGGGGACAGTGGCGTCTATGGCTACACCTTC
d_gene: TRBD1; v_gene: TRBV11-2; j_gene: TRBJ1-4; abundance: NA; CDR3aa: CASSSPSTGVGEKLFF; CDR3nt: TGTGCCAGCAGCTCGCCGTCGACAGGGGTTGGAGAAAAACTGTTTTTT
d_gene: NA; v_gene: TRBV5-4; j_gene: TRBJ1-1; abundance: once; CDR3aa: CASSPLMNTEAFF; CDR3nt: TGTGCCAGCAGCCCCCTAATGAACACTGAAGCTTTCTTT
d_gene: TRBD2; v_gene: TRBV3-1/TRBV3-2; j_gene: TRBJ2-1; abundance: NA; CDR3aa: CASTVAGAYNEQFF; CDR3nt: TGTGCCAGTACGGTCGCGGGGGCCTACAATGAGCAGTTCTTC
d_gene: NA; v_gene: TRBV12-1; j_gene: TRBJ2-1; abundance: NA; CDR3aa: CASSLAGGQPGNEQFF; CDR3nt: TGTGCCAGCAGCTTAGCGGGCGGGCAGCCGGGTAATGAGCAGTTCTTC
d_gene: TRBD1; v_gene: TRBV7-3; j_gene: TRBJ2-5; abundance: NA; CDR3aa: CASSLTLGQQETQYF; CDR3nt: TGTGCCAGCAGCTTAACGTTGGGACAGCAAGAGACCCAGTACTTC
d_gene: NA; v_gene: TRBV5-6; j_gene: TRBJ1-5; abundance: once; CDR3aa: CASSSRIGSNQPQHF; CDR3nt: TGTGCCAGCAGCTCCCGGATAGGGAGCAATCAGCCCCAGCATTTT
d_gene: NA; v_gene: TRBV2; j_gene: TRBJ1-2; abundance: NA; CDR3aa: CASSEVGVGLDYGYTF; CDR3nt: TGTGCCAGCAGTGAAGTGGGGGTGGGGTTGGACTATGGCTACACCTTC
d_gene: NA; v_gene: TRBV12-3/TRBV12-4; j_gene: TRBJ2-6; abundance: NA; CDR3aa: CASINSGANVLTF; CDR3nt: TGTGCCAGCATCAACTCTGGGGCCAACGTCCTGACTTTC
d_gene: TRBD2; v_gene: TRBV9; j_gene: TRBJ2-3; abundance: NA; CDR3aa: CASSAPSGVDTQYF; CDR3nt: TGTGCCAGCAGCGCGCCTAGCGGGGTAGATACGCAGTATTTT
d_gene: NA; v_gene: TRBV5-5; j_gene: TRBJ1-1; abundance: NA; CDR3aa: CASSLQGPAFF; CDR3nt: TGTGCCAGCAGCCTCCAGGGGCCCGCTTTCTTT
d_gene: TRBD1; v_gene: TRBV18; j_gene: TRBJ2-5; abundance: NA; CDR3aa: CASSPGGRGKETQYF; CDR3nt: TGTGCCAGCTCACCAGGTGGCAGGGGGAAAGAGACCCAGTACTTC
d_gene: NA; v_gene: TRBV29-1; j_gene: TRBJ1-1; abundance: NA; CDR3aa: CSVAWSGSAEAFF; CDR3nt: TGCAGCGTAGCTTGGAGTGGGTCCGCTGAAGCTTTCTTT
d_gene: TRBD1; v_gene: TRBV20-1; j_gene: TRBJ2-1; abundance: NA; CDR3aa: CSASEVLYRGQRGNEQFF; CDR3nt: TGCAGTGCTAGTGAGGTCCTATACAGGGGGCAAAGGGGCAATGAGCAGTTCTTC
d_gene: TRBD1; v_gene: TRBV18; j_gene: TRBJ1-2; abundance: NA; CDR3aa: CASSLRGGYTF; CDR3nt: TGTGCCAGCTCTCTCAGGGGGGGCTACACCTTC
d_gene: TRBD1; v_gene: TRBV6-1; j_gene: TRBJ1-1; abundance: NA; CDR3aa: CASSEDRGLSTEAFF; CDR3nt: TGTGCCAGCAGTGAGGACAGGGGGCTGAGCACTGAAGCTTTCTTT
d_gene: NA; v_gene: TRBV7-9; j_gene: TRBJ2-5; abundance: NA; CDR3aa: CASRAEETQYF; CDR3nt: TGTGCCAGCAGGGCCGAAGAGACCCAGTACTTC
d_gene: NA; v_gene: TRBV27; j_gene: TRBJ2-7; abundance: NA; CDR3aa: CASSPRGRGDEQYF; CDR3nt: TGTGCCAGCAGTCCCCGGGGCAGAGGGGACGAGCAGTACTTC
d_gene: NA; v_gene: TRBV12-3/TRBV12-4; j_gene: TRBJ1-5; abundance: NA; CDR3aa: CASRSINLSYQHF; CDR3nt: TGTGCCAGCAGATCCATCAATTTGTCGTACCAGCATTTT
d_gene: NA; v_gene: TRBV20-1; j_gene: TRBJ1-3; abundance: once; CDR3aa: CSADAGNTIYF; CDR3nt: TGCAGTGCTGATGCAGGGAACACCATATATTTT
d_gene: NA; v_gene: TRBV15; j_gene: TRBJ1-3; abundance: NA; CDR3aa: CATSNRRRGATIYF; CDR3nt: TGTGCCACCAGCAATAGGCGCCGGGGTGCGACCATATATTTT
d_gene: NA; v_gene: TRBV7-6; j_gene: TRBJ2-7; abundance: NA; CDR3aa: CASIKDLEGEQYF; CDR3nt: TGTGCCAGCATCAAGGATCTAGAGGGCGAGCAGTACTTC
d_gene: NA; v_gene: TRBV16; j_gene: TRBJ1-1; abundance: NA; CDR3aa: CASSQYGGANEAFF; CDR3nt: TGTGCCAGCAGCCAATATGGGGGCGCGAATGAAGCTTTCTTT
d_gene: TRBD1; v_gene: TRBV2; j_gene: TRBJ1-4; abundance: NA; CDR3aa: CASSRDRPTNEKLFF; CDR3nt: TGTGCCAGCAGCCGGGACAGACCAACTAATGAAAAACTGTTTTTT
d_gene: NA; v_gene: TRBV10-1; j_gene: TRBJ1-5; abundance: NA; CDR3aa: CASRFSRQGPQHF; CDR3nt: TGCGCCAGCAGATTTAGCCGACAAGGGCCCCAGCATTTT
d_gene: NA; v_gene: TRBV5-8; j_gene: TRBJ1-5; abundance: NA; CDR3aa: CASRSGTVLNQPQHF; CDR3nt: TGTGCCAGCAGGTCCGGGACGGTTCTCAATCAGCCCCAGCATTTT
d_gene: NA; v_gene: TRBV2; j_gene: TRBJ1-2; abundance: NA; CDR3aa: CASSELPAHLEVFNYGYTF; CDR3nt: TGTGCCAGCAGTGAACTCCCAGCCCACTTAGAAGTGTTTAACTATGGCTACACCTTC
d_gene: NA; v_gene: TRBV19; j_gene: TRBJ1-2; abundance: NA; CDR3aa: CASTKLRYGYTF; CDR3nt: TGTGCCAGTACAAAGCTGCGCTATGGCTACACCTTC
d_gene: NA; v_gene: TRBV6-5; j_gene: TRBJ1-1; abundance: NA; CDR3aa: CASRRTALMNTEAFF; CDR3nt: TGTGCCAGCAGGAGGACAGCTCTCATGAACACTGAAGCTTTCTTT
d_gene: TRBD2; v_gene: TRBV6-2/TRBV6-3; j_gene: TRBJ2-1; abundance: NA; CDR3aa: CASSYSKRGGGNEQFF; CDR3nt: TGTGCCAGCAGTTACTCGAAACGGGGGGGTGGCAATGAGCAGTTCTTC
d_gene: TRBD1; v_gene: TRBV19; j_gene: TRBJ1-2; abundance: NA; CDR3aa: CASRGTGELDGYTF; CDR3nt: TGTGCCAGTCGTGGTACAGGGGAATTAGATGGCTACACCTTC
d_gene: NA; v_gene: TRBV4-2; j_gene: TRBJ2-7; abundance: once; CDR3aa: CASSQVKDGEQYF; CDR3nt: TGTGCCAGCAGCCAAGTAAAGGACGGCGAGCAGTACTTC
d_gene: TRBD2; v_gene: TRBV6-6; j_gene: TRBJ2-7; abundance: NA; CDR3aa: CASLAGRGEQYF; CDR3nt: TGTGCCAGCCTAGCGGGTCGAGGCGAGCAGTACTTC
d_gene: NA; v_gene: TRBV29-1; j_gene: TRBJ2-7; abundance: NA; CDR3aa: CSVEGGGSYEQYF; CDR3nt: TGCAGCGTTGAAGGAGGGGGCTCCTACGAGCAGTACTTC
d_gene: NA; v_gene: TRBV3-1/TRBV3-2; j_gene: TRBJ1-6; abundance: NA; CDR3aa: CASSQAGDYNSPLHF; CDR3nt: TGTGCCAGCAGCCAAGCAGGGGACTATAATTCACCCCTCCACTTT
d_gene: NA; v_gene: TRBV24-1; j_gene: TRBJ2-2; abundance: NA; CDR3aa: CATEKGTNTGELFF; CDR3nt: TGTGCCACCGAGAAGGGGACGAACACCGGGGAGCTGTTTTTT